Given below is one T cell receptor beta chain in context. Across 20 to 25 US areas, participants ranged in age from roughly 18 to 95 years. Cohort assignment relied on participant-reported clinical history. Data came from immunoSEQ multiplex PCR; TCRdb stores just in-frame clones and leaves some out. This sample has roughly 200,000 clones, with more than 75% found just once. These data come from a study of blood T cell repertoires in COVID-19. The wider study: COVID-19 samples from acute and convalescent phases originated in the United States, Italy and Spain. T cells, B-cell-depleted T cells, or PBMCs supplied cDNA or gDNA.

The clonotype comes from a man aged 35-49 years with acute COVID-19. The sequenced sample consisted of PBMCs or T cells enriched from blood (not recorded which).

DNA of the CDR3: TGCGCCAGCAGCCAAGACACCGGGACTAGGGAGTACGAGCAGTACTTC. Translating it yields CASSQDTGTREYEQYF. V usage is TRBV4-1 and J usage is TRBJ2-7; 8 nucleotides agree with TRBD2. The CDR3 has 16 residues. CDR1 and CDR2 (germline): MGHRA, YSYEKL. Unmatched junction bases numbered 8, after V lost 0 bases and J lost 4 bases.